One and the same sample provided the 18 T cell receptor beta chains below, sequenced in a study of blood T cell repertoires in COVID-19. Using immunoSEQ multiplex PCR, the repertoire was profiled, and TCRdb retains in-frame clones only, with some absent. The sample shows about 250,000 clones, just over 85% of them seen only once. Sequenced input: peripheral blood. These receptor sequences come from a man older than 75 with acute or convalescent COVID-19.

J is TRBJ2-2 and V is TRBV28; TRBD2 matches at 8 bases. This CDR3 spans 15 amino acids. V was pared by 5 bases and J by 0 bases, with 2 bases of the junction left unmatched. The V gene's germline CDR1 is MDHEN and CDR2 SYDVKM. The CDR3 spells CASSGGLANTGELFF. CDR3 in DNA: TGTGCCAGCAGTGGGGGACTAGCGAACACCGGGGAGCTGTTTTTT.

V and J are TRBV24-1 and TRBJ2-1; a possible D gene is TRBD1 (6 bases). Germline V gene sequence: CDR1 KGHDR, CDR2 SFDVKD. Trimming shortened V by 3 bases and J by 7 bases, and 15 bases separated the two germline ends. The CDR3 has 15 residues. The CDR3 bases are TGTGCCACCAGTGATCCCAGACAGGCCAGTAATGAGCAGTTCTTC. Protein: CATSDPRQASNEQFF.

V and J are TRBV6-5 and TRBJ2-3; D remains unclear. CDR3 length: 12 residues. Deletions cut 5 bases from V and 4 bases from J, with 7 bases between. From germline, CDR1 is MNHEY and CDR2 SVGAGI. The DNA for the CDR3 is TGTGCCAGCAGTCGAGCGCCAGATACGCAGTATTTT. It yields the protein CASSRAPDTQYF.

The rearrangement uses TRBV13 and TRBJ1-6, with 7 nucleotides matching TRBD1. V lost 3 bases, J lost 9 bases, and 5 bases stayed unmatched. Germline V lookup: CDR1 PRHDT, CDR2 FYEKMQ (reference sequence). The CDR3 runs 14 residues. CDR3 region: CASSFQGGFSPLHF. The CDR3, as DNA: TGTGCCAGCAGCTTTCAAGGGGGCTTTTCACCCCTCCACTTT.

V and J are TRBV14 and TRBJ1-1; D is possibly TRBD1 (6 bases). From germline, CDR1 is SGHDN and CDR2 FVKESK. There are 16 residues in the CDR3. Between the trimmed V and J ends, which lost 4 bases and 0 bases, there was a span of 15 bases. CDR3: CASSPTTGTLNTEAFF. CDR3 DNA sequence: TGTGCCAGCAGCCCAACAACCGGGACACTGAACACTGAAGCTTTCTTT.

In DNA form, the CDR3 reads TGTGCCAGCAGCTTAGGATCAGGGAATGAGCAGTTCTTC. Translation gives CASSLGSGNEQFF. J is TRBJ2-1 and V is TRBV11-1, with D possibly TRBD1 on 5 matching bases. The CDR3 runs to 13 residues. With 1 base removed from V and 7 bases from J, the gap between germline ends came to 8 bases. Per the germline V gene, CDR1 is SGHAT and CDR2 is FQDESV (reference sequence).

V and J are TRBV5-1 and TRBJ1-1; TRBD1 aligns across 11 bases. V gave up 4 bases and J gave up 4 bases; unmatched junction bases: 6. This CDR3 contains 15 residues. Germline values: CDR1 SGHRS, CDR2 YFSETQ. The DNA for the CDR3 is TGCGCCAGCAGCCCAGATGGGACAGGGGGCACTGAAGCTTTCTTT. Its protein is CASSPDGTGGTEAFF.

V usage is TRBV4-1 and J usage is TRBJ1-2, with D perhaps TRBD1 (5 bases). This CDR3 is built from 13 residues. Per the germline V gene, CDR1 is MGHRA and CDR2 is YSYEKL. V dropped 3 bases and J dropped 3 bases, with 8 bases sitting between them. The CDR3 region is CASSQGLDYGYTF. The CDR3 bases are TGCGCCAGCAGCCAGGGACTTGACTATGGCTACACCTTC.

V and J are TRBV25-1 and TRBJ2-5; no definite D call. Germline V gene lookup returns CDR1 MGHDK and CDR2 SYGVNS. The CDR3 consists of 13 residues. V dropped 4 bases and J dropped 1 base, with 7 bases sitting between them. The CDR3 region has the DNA TGTGCCAGCAGTGGCAGAGGCCAAGAGACCCAGTACTTC. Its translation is CASSGRGQETQYF.

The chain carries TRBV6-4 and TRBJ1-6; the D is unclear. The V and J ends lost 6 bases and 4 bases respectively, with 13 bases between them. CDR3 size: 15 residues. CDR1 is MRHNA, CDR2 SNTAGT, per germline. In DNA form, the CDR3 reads TGTGCCAGCAGAGAGTTTCCTGCTTATAATTCACCCCTCCACTTT. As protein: CASREFPAYNSPLHF.

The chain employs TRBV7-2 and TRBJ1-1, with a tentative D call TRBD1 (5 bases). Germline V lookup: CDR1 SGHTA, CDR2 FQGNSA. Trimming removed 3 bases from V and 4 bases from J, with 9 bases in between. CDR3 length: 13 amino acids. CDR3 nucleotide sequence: TGTGCCAGCAGCTTCGGGGGTACCACTGAAGCTTTCTTT. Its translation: CASSFGGTTEAFF.

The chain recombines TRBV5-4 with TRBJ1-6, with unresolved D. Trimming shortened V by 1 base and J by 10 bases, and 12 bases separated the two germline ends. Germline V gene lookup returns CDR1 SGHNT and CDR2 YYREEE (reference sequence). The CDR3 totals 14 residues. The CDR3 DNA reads TGTGCCAGCAGCTTGCCGGTCGAGGGCTCACCCCTCCACTTT. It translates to CASSLPVEGSPLHF.

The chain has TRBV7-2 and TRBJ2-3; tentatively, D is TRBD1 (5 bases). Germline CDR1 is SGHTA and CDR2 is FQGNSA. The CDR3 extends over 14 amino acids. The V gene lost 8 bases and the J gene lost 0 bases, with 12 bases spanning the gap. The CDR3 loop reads CASSGRGSTDTQYF. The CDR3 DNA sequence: TGTGCCAGCTCCGGAAGGGGCAGCACAGATACGCAGTATTTT.

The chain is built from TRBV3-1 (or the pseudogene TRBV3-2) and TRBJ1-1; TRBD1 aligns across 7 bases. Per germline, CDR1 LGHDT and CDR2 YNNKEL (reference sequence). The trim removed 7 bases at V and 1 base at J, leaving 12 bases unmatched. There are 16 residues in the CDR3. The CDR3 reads CASTSMRGLGNTEAFF. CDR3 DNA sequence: TGTGCCAGCACCTCAATGAGGGGGCTGGGGAACACTGAAGCTTTCTTT.

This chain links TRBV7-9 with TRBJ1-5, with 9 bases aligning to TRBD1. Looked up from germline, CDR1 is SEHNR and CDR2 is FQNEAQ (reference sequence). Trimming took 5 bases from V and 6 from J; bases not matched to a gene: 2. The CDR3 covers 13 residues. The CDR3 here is CASSMDRGQPQHF. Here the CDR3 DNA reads TGTGCCAGCAGCATGGACAGGGGTCAGCCCCAGCATTTT.

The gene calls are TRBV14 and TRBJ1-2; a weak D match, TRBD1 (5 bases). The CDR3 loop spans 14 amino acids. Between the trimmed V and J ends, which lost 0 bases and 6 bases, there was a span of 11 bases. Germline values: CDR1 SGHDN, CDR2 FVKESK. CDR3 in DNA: TGTGCCAGCAGCCAAGATCGGCAGGGTAATGGCTACACCTTC. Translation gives CASSQDRQGNGYTF.

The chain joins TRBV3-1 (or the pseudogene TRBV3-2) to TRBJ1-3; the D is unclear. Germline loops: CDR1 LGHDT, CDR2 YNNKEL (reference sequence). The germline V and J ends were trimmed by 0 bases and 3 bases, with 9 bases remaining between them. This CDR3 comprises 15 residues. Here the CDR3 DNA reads TGTGCCAGCAGCCAAGATATGGTCGGTGGAAACACCATATATTTT. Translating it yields CASSQDMVGGNTIYF.

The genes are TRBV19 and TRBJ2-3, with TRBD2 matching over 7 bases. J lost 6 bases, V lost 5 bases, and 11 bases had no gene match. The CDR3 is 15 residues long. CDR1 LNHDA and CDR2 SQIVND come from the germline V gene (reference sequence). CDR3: CASSSAPLATDTQYF. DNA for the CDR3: TGTGCCAGTAGTTCCGCCCCACTAGCGACGGATACGCAGTATTTT.